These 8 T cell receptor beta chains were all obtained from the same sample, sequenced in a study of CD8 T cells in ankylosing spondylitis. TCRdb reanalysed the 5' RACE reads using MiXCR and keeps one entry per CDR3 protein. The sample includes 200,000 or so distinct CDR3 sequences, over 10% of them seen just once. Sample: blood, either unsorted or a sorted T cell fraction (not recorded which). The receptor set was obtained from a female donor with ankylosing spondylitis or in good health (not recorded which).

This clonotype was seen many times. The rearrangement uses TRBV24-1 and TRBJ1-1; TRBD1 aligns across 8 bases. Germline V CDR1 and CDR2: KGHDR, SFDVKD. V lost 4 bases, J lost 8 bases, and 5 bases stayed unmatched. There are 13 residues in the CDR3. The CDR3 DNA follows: TGTGCCACCAGTGACACAACAGGGGGAGAAGCTTTCTTT. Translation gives CATSDTTGGEAFF.

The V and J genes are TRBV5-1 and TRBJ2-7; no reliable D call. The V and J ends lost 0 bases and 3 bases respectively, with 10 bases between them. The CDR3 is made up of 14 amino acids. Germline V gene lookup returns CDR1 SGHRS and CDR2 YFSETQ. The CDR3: CASSLGALRYEQYF. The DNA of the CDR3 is TGCGCCAGCAGCTTGGGGGCTCTGCGCTACGAGCAGTACTTC.

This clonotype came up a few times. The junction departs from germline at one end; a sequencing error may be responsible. CDR3 in DNA: TGTGCCAGCAGCTTAGATGTTAGGAGACAGGACAACTTC. It encodes CASSLDVRRQDNF. The chain carries TRBV7-8 and TRBJ2-1, with D possibly being TRBD1 (6 bases). This CDR3 region has 13 residues. Germline V gene lookup returns CDR1 SGHVS and CDR2 FQNEAQ.

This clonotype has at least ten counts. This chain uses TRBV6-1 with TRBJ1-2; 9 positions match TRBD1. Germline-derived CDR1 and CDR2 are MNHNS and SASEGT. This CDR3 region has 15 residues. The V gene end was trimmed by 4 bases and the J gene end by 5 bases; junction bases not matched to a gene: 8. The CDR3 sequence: CASSGPDRGGYGYTF. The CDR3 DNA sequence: TGTGCCAGCAGTGGCCCAGACAGGGGGGGTTATGGCTACACCTTC.

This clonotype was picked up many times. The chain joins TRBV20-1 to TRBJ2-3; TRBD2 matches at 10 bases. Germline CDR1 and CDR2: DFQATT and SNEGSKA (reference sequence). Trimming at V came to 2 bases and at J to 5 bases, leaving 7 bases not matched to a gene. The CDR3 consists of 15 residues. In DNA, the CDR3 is TGCAGTGCTAGACTGGTAGCGGGAGGAGTAGATACGCAGTATTTT. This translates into CSARLVAGGVDTQYF.

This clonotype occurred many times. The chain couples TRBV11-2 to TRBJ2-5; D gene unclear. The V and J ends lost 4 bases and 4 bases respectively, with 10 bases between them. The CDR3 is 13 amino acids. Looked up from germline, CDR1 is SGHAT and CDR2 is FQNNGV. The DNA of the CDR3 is TGTGCCAGCAGCTCCGAGGACGGAGAGACCCAGTACTTC. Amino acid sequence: CASSSEDGETQYF.

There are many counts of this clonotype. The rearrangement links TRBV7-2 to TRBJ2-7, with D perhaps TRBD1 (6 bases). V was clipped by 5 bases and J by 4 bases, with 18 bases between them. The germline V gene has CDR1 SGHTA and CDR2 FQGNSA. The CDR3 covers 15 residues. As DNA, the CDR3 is TGTGCCAGCAGCCCTCGGACAGTTCCGCCTTACGAGCAGTACTTC. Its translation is CASSPRTVPPYEQYF. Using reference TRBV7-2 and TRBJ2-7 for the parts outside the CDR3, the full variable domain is GAGVSQSPSNKVTEKGKDVELRCDPISGHTALYWYRQSLGQGLEFLIYFQGNSAPDKSGLPSDRFSAERTGGSVSTLTIQRTQQEDSAVYLCASSPRTVPPYEQYFGPGTRLTVT.

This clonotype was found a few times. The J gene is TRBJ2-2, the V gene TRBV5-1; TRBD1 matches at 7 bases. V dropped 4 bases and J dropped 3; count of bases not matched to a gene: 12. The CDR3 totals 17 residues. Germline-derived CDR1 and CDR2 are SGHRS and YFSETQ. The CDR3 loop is CASSDLLRQGHTGELFF. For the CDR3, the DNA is TGCGCCAGCAGCGACCTCCTTAGACAGGGCCACACCGGGGAGCTGTTTTTT.